This T cell receptor beta chain was documented in a study of blood T cell repertoires in COVID-19. Looking at the study overall: Samples taken during acute and convalescent COVID-19 were collected in the United States, Italy and Spain.

The table lists this clone with a count of one. As handled by the study authors: It was from reference gene primer amplification that nucleated cell counts were estimated. Assay: immunoSEQ multiplex PCR; the TCRdb copy retains only in-frame clones and omits some. From that table come the V and J calls and clone size; the DNA was used to work out D and trimming. The sample yields tens of thousands of clones, roughly nine tenths seen once. Enrolled during active infection, Seattle patients were then followed longitudinally. The length of the CDR3 is 12 residues. Between the trimmed V and J ends, which lost 7 bases and 8 bases, there was a span of 12 bases. Germline V gene lookup returns CDR1 MNHEY and CDR2 SVGAGI.

The chain is built from TRBV6-5 and TRBJ2-1; no clear D gene. The source of this sequence is a woman between 45 and 60 years old with COVID-19, enrolled during active disease. The sequencing sample was made of peripheral blood. The CDR3 DNA reads as TGTGCCAGCACCTTCGTGTTCGATGAGCAGTTCTTC. Protein sequence: CASTFVFDEQFF.